Reported below is one T cell receptor beta chain. 60 Vbeta and 13 Jbeta primers were used in PCR. Sequenced by immunoSEQ multiplex PCR; TCRdb stores in-frame clones only, minus some. The sample consists of 130,000 or so clones, under 90% of them appearing once. The data belong to a study of cytomegalovirus exposure and HLA in healthy donors. Every donor was a healthy person donating bone marrow. The CDR3 sequence is 14 residues long. Germline loops: CDR1 LNHDA, CDR2 SQIVND (reference sequence). J was trimmed by 6 bases and V by 3 bases; bases with no gene match: 5. The sequence derives from a woman aged 35 to 49 in good health and CMV-seronegative. The specimen was PBMCs. The rearrangement uses TRBV19 and TRBJ1-1, with 9 bases aligning to TRBD1. The CDR3 DNA is TGTGCCAGTAGTATTGACAGGGGGGGGCCTGAAGCTTTCTTT. Translation: CASSIDRGGPEAFF. Based on the CDR3 plus reference TRBV19 and TRBJ1-1, the full variable domain is DGGITQSPKYLFRKEGQNVTLSCEQNLNHDAMYWYRQDPGQGLRLIYYSQIVNDFQKGDIAEGYSVSREKKESFPLTVTSAQKNPTAFYLCASSIDRGGPEAFFGQGTRLTVV.